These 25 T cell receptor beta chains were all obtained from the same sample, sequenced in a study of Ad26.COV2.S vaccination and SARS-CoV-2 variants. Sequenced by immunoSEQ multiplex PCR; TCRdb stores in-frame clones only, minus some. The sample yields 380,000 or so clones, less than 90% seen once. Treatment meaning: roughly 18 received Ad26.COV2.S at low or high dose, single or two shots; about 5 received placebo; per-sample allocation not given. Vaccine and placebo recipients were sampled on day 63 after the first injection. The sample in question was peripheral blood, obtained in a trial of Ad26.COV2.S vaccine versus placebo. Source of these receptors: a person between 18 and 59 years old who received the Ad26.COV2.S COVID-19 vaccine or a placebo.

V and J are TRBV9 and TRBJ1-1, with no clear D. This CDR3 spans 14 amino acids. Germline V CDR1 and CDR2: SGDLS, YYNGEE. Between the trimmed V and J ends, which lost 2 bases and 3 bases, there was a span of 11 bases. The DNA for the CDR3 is TGTGCCAGCAGCGTCGCCCCCGGGGACACTGAAGCTTTCTTT. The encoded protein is CASSVAPGDTEAFF.

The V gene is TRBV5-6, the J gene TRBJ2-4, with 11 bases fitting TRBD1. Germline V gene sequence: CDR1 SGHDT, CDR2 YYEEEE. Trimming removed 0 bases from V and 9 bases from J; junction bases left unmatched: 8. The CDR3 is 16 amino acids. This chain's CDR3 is CASSLVRTGGGGIQYF. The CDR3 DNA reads TGTGCCAGCAGCTTGGTTCGGACAGGGGGCGGAGGCATTCAGTACTTC.

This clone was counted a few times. The CDR3 protein is CASSVSSNTEAFF. In DNA, the CDR3 is TGTGCCAGCAGCGTTTCGTCGAACACTGAAGCTTTCTTT. V is TRBV9 and J is TRBJ1-1; D unclear. Germline V gives CDR1 SGDLS, CDR2 YYNGEE. The V and J ends lost 2 bases and 1 base respectively, with 6 bases between them. The CDR3 has 13 amino acids.

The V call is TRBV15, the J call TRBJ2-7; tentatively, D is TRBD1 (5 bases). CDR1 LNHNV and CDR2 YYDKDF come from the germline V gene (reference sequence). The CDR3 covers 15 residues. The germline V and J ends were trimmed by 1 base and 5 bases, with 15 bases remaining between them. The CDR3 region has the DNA TGTGCCACCAGCAGAGTAGGGGCGCCCCGGAACGAGCAGTACTTC. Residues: CATSRVGAPRNEQYF.

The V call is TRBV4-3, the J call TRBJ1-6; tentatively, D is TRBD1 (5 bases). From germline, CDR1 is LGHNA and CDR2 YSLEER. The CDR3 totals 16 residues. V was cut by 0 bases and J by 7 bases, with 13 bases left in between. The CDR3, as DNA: TGCGCCAGCAGCCAAGATCCGGGCAGGGTGAATTCACCCCTCCACTTT. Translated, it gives CASSQDPGRVNSPLHF.

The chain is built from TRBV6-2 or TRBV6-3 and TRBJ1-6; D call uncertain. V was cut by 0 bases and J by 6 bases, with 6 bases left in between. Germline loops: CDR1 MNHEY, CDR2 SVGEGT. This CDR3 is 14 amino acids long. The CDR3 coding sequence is TGTGCCAGCAGTTACTCGAATCCTAATTCACCCCTCCACTTT. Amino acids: CASSYSNPNSPLHF.

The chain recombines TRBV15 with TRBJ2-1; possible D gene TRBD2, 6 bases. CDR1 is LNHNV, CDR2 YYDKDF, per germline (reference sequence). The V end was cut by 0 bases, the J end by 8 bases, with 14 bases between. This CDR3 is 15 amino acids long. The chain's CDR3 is CATSRDNGGSYEQFF. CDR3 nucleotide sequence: TGTGCCACCAGCAGAGATAATGGAGGGAGTTATGAGCAGTTCTTC.

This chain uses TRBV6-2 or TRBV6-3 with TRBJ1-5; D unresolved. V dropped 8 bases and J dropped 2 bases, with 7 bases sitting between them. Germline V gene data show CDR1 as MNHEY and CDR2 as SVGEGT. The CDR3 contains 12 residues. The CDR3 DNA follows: TGTGCCAGCGGCCCGGGCAATCAGCCCCAGCATTTT. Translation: CASGPGNQPQHF.

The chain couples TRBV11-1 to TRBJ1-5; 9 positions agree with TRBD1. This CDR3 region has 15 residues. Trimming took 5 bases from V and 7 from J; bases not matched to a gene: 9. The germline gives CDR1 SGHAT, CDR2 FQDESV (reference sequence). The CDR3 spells CASSQGTGRGQPQHF. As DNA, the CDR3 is TGTGCCAGCAGCCAAGGGACAGGGAGGGGACAGCCCCAGCATTTT. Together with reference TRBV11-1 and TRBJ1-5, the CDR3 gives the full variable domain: EAEVAQSPRYKITEKSQAVAFWCDPISGHATLYWYRQILGQGPELLVQFQDESVVDDSQLPKDRFSAERLKGVDSTLKIQPAELGDSAMYLCASSQGTGRGQPQHFGDGTRLSIL.

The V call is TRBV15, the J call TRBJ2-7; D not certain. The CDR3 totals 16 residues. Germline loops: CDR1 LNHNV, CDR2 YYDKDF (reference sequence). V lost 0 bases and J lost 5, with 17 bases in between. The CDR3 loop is CATSRDSFTVNNEQYF. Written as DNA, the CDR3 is TGTGCCACCAGCAGAGATAGTTTCACCGTTAATAACGAGCAGTACTTC.

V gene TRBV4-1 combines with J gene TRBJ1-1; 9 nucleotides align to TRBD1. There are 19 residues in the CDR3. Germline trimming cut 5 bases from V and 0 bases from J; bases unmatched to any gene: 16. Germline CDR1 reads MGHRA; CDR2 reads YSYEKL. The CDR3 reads CASSFLPGQGEDLNTEAFF. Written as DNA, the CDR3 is TGCGCCAGCAGCTTTCTGCCGGGACAGGGAGAAGACTTGAACACTGAAGCTTTCTTT.

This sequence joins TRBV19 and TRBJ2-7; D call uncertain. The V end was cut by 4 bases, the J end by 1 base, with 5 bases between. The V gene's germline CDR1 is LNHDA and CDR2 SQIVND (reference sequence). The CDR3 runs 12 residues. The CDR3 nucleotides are TGTGCCAGTAGTAACCCTTCCTACGAGCAGTACTTC. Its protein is CASSNPSYEQYF.

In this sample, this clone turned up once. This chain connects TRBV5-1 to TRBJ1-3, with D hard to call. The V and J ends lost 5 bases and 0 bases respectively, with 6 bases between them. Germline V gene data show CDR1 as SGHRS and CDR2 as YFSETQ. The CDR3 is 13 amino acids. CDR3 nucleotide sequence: TGCGCCAGCAGTTCCAGCTCTGGAAACACCATATATTTT. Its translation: CASSSSSGNTIYF.

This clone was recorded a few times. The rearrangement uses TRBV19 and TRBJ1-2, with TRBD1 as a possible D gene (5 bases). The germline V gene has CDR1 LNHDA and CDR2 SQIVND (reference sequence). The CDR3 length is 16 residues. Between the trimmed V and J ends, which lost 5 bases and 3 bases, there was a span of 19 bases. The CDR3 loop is CASSPRLGVGDYGYTF. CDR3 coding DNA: TGTGCCAGTAGTCCTAGGTTGGGGGTCGGTGACTATGGCTACACCTTC.

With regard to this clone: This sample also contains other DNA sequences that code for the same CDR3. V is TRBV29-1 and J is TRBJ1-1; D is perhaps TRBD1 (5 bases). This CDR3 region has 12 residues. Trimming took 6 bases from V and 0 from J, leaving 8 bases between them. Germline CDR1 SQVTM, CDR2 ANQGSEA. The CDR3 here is CSVGTMNTEAFF. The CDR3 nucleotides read TGCAGCGTGGGGACGATGAACACTGAAGCTTTCTTT.

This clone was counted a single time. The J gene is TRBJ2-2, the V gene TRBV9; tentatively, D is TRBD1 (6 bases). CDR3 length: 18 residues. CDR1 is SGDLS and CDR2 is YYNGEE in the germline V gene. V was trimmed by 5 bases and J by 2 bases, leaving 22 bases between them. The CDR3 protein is CASRGPYRTELNTGELFF. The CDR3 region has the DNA TGTGCCAGCAGGGGACCCTATCGGACAGAACTAAACACCGGGGAGCTGTTTTTT.

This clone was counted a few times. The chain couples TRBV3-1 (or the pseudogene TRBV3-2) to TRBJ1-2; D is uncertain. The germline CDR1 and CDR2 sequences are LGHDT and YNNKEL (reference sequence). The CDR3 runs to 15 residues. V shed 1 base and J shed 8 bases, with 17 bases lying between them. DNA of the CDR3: TGTGCCAGCAGCCAAGGAAATGGACGGCGTGGAGGCTACACCTTC. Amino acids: CASSQGNGRRGGYTF.

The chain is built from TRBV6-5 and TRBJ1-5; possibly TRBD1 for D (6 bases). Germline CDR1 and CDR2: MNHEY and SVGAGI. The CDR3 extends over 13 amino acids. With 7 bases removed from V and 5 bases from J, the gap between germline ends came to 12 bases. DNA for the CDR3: TGTGCCAGCACCCGAGGGGGGGATCAGCCCCAGCATTTT. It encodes CASTRGGDQPQHF.

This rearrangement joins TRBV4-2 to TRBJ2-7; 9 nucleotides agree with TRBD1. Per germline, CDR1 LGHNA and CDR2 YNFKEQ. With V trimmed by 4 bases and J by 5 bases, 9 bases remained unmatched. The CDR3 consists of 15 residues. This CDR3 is CASSRSRDRDHEQYF. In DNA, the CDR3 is TGTGCCAGCAGCCGCAGCCGGGACAGGGACCACGAGCAGTACTTC.

This CDR3 reads CARSLILNEQYF. As DNA, the CDR3 is TGTGCCAGAAGCTTGATTTTGAACGAGCAGTACTTC. The chain combines TRBV5-3 with TRBJ2-7, with no clear D. TRBV5-3 is filed as an ORF, its function uncertain. V lost 1 base and J 5 bases, leaving 7 bases between the germline ends. CDR3 length: 12 residues.

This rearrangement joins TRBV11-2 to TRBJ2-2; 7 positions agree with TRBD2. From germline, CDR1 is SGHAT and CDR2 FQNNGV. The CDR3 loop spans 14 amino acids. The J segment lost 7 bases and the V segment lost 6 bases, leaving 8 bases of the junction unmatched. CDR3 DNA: TGTGCCAGCAGGGAGTGGGGGAGGGGCGGGGAGCTGTTTTTT. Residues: CASREWGRGGELFF.

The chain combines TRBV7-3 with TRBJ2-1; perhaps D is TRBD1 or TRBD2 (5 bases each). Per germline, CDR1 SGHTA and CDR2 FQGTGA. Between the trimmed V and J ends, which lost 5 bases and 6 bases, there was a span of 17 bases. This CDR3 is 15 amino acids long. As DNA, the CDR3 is TGTGCCAGCAGCGCCACGAGGGGAGTCTCCAATGAGCAGTTCTTC. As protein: CASSATRGVSNEQFF.

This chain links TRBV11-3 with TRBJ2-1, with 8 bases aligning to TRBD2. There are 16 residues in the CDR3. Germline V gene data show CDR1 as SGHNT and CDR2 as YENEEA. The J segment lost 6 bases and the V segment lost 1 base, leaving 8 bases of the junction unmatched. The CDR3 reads CASSLASGSPANEQFF. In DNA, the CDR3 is TGTGCCAGCAGCTTAGCAAGCGGGAGCCCTGCCAATGAGCAGTTCTTC.

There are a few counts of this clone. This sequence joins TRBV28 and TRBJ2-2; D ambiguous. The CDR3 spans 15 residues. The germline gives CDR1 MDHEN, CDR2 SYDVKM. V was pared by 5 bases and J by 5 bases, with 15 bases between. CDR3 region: CASSPPSRATGELFF. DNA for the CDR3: TGTGCCAGCAGTCCCCCCTCAAGGGCGACCGGGGAGCTGTTTTTT. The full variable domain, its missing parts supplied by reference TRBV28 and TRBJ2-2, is DVKVTQSSRYLVKRTGEKVFLECVQDMDHENMFWYRQDPGLGLRLIYFSYDVKMKEKGDIPEGYSVSREKKERFSLILESASTNQTSMYLCASSPPSRATGELFFGEGSRLTVL.

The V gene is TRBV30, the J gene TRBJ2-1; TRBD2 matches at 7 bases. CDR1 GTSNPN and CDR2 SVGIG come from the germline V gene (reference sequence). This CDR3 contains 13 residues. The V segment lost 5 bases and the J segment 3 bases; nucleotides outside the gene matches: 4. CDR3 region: CAWGLEVYNEQFF. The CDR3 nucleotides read TGTGCCTGGGGACTAGAAGTCTACAATGAGCAGTTCTTC.